The 32 T cell receptor beta chains presented below share a single source sample, sequenced in a study of OX40 agonist ivuxolimab in advanced cancers. Receptor amplification or capture employed the immunoSEQ multiplex PCR assay. TCRdb retrieved this table from immuneACCESS and kept in-frame rearrangements only. Not all clones are present; in checked studies, unresolved V genes account for under half, and no reason is known for the remainder. Present in this sample are about 77,000 clones, 83% of which were seen just once. Around 0.76% of the sample goes to the ten largest clones. Sequenced material: CD4+ or CD8+ T cells sorted from blood, taken in a trial of the OX40 agonist ivuxolimab. The receptors come from an adult with an advanced solid tumor such as melanoma, head and neck, liver or kidney cancer.

This chain joins TRBV6-1 and TRBJ1-1; no clear D. The germline V gene encodes CDR1 MNHNS and CDR2 SASEGT. The CDR3 is 14 amino acids. V lost 1 base and J 0 bases, leaving 6 bases between the germline ends. In DNA form, the CDR3 reads TGTGCCAGCAGTGAAGTCGGTATGAACACTGAAGCTTTCTTT. Its translation is CASSEVGMNTEAFF.

As DNA, the CDR3 is TGTGCCAGCTCACTACAGGAGGCGGGCACTGAAGCTTTCTTT. Residues: CASSLQEAGTEAFF. This chain uses TRBV18 with TRBJ1-1; maybe TRBD1 (5 bases). This CDR3 spans 14 amino acids. The V end was cut by 4 bases, the J end by 4 bases, with 13 bases between. The V gene's germline CDR1 is KGHSH and CDR2 LQKENI. Based on the CDR3 plus reference TRBV18 and TRBJ1-1, the full variable domain is NAGVMQNPRHLVRRRGQEARLRCSPMKGHSHVYWYRQLPEEGLKFMVYLQKENIIDESGMPKERFSAEFPKEGPSILRIQQVVRGDSAAYFCASSLQEAGTEAFFGQGTRLTVV.

The gene calls are TRBV7-8 and TRBJ2-2; 9 nucleotides agree with TRBD1. Germline loops: CDR1 SGHVS, CDR2 FQNEAQ. This CDR3 comprises 14 residues. V lost 7 bases and J lost 4; bases outside the gene matches: 4. CDR3 amino acids: CASTMGQGTGELFF. CDR3 DNA sequence: TGTGCCAGCACCATGGGACAGGGCACCGGGGAGCTGTTTTTT.

This chain uses TRBV7-9 with TRBJ2-5; 15 bases line up with TRBD2. The trim removed 5 bases at V and 5 bases at J, leaving 3 bases unmatched. The CDR3 covers 15 residues. Per the germline V gene, CDR1 is SEHNR and CDR2 is FQNEAQ (reference sequence). CDR3 DNA sequence: TGTGCCAGCAGCCCAGGGACTAGCGGGAGGGAGACCCAGTACTTC. Protein: CASSPGTSGRETQYF.

This chain links TRBV30 with TRBJ1-5; a weak D match, TRBD1 (5 bases). Germline CDR1 reads GTSNPN; CDR2 reads SVGIG (reference sequence). Trimming removed 0 bases at V and 1 base at J, with 10 bases between. This CDR3 has 15 residues. CDR3 nucleotides: TGTGCCTGGAGTGTCCCAGGGAGAAGCAATCAGCCCCAGCATTTT. This sequence encodes CAWSVPGRSNQPQHF.

This chain uses TRBV19 with TRBJ2-4; a weak D match, TRBD2 (5 bases). Germline V gene sequence: CDR1 LNHDA, CDR2 SQIVND (reference sequence). Trimming removed 5 bases from V and 0 bases from J, with 23 bases in between. This CDR3 is 19 amino acids long. The CDR3 loop reads CASSSYKGATILAKNIQYF. The DNA for the CDR3 is TGTGCCAGTAGTTCCTACAAGGGAGCCACGATCCTAGCCAAAAACATTCAGTACTTC.

This clone was detected only a few times. V gene TRBV2 combines with J gene TRBJ1-4; no clear D gene. The ends were cut back, 7 bases at V and 8 bases at J, with 5 bases in the middle. Per germline, CDR1 SNHLY and CDR2 FYNNEI. CDR3 length: 10 residues. The DNA of the CDR3 is TGTGCCAGCAACGGAGAAAAACTGTTTTTT. This encodes CASNGEKLFF.

The chain combines TRBV6-6 with TRBJ1-2; 7 nucleotides match TRBD1. V trimming: 6 bases; J trimming: 2 bases; junction bases outside the gene matches: 6. Germline V CDR1 and CDR2: MNHNY, SVGAGI (reference sequence). The length of the CDR3 is 14 residues. The CDR3 sequence is CASRETGTNYGYTF. CDR3 DNA sequence: TGTGCCAGCAGAGAGACAGGGACCAACTATGGCTACACCTTC.

The CDR3 here is CAWSVTSGGSQYF. CDR3 bases: TGTGCCTGGAGTGTAACTAGCGGGGGGTCGCAGTATTTT. The chain combines TRBV30 with TRBJ2-3; 12 bases line up with TRBD2. CDR3 length: 13 residues. With 0 bases clipped from V and 10 bases from J, the junction kept 2 bases outside the gene matches. In germline, CDR1 is GTSNPN, CDR2 SVGIG (reference sequence).

This clone was counted a few times. DNA of the CDR3: TGTGCCAGCAGCCCAGGACAGTGGGGCTACACCTTC. It codes for CASSPGQWGYTF. This sequence joins TRBV5-8 and TRBJ1-2; D might be TRBD1 (6 bases). V lost 4 bases and J 8 bases, leaving 12 bases between the germline ends. CDR1 and CDR2 (germline): SGHTS, YDEGEE. The CDR3 has 12 amino acids.

In this sample, this clone turned up once. The V call is TRBV7-2, the J call TRBJ2-5, with 9 positions matching TRBD2. The CDR3 spans 16 residues. J gave up 4 bases and V 5 bases, and 11 bases lay outside the gene matches. Germline V lookup: CDR1 SGHTA, CDR2 FQGNSA. The CDR3 here is CASSPRGSGGAETQYF. The CDR3 coding sequence is TGTGCCAGCAGCCCCCGGGGTAGCGGGGGTGCAGAGACCCAGTACTTC. The full variable domain, in which reference TRBV7-2 and TRBJ2-5 provide the parts outside the CDR3, is GAGVSQSPSNKVTEKGKDVELRCDPISGHTALYWYRQSLGQGLEFLIYFQGNSAPDKSGLPSDRFSAERTGGSVSTLTIQRTQQEDSAVYLCASSPRGSGGAETQYFGPGTRLLVL.

The chain recombines TRBV6-6 with TRBJ2-2, with 8 positions matching TRBD1. Germline assignment: CDR1 MNHNY and CDR2 SVGAGI (reference sequence). The ends lost 7 bases at V and 1 base at J; junction bases unmatched: 8. This CDR3 is built from 16 residues. CDR3 nucleotide sequence: TGTGCCAGCAAGGGGGGCGGGACAGGGAACACCGGGGAGCTGTTTTTT. It yields the protein CASKGGGTGNTGELFF.

This clone was detected a few times. V and J are TRBV28 and TRBJ1-2; D gene uncertain. This CDR3 region has 15 residues. Germline CDR1 and CDR2: MDHEN and SYDVKM. The ends were cut back, 2 bases at V and 1 base at J, with 11 bases in the middle. The CDR3 sequence: CASSLGRRNNYGYTF. CDR3 coding DNA: TGTGCCAGCAGTTTAGGAAGACGGAATAACTATGGCTACACCTTC.

The chain joins TRBV7-2 to TRBJ1-2; TRBD1 aligns across 8 bases. This CDR3 has 15 amino acids. CDR1 and CDR2 (germline): SGHTA, FQGNSA. The V and J ends lost 3 bases and 5 bases, in that order; junction bases with no gene match: 8. The CDR3 sequence is CASSLDRATSYGYTF. The CDR3 DNA reads as TGTGCCAGCAGCTTGGACAGGGCAACTTCGTATGGCTACACCTTC.

V and J are TRBV30 and TRBJ1-1; no reliable D call. V lost 0 bases and J lost 10, with 9 bases in between. The germline V gene has CDR1 GTSNPN and CDR2 SVGIG (reference sequence). CDR3 size: 11 residues. Written as DNA, the CDR3 is TGTGCCTGGAGTGTACGCCTAGGAGCTTTCTTT. The encoded protein is CAWSVRLGAFF.

This sequence joins TRBV28 and TRBJ1-5; D remains unclear. Per germline, CDR1 MDHEN and CDR2 SYDVKM. The CDR3 has 12 residues. Trimming removed 5 bases from V and 4 bases from J, with 6 bases in between. The CDR3 DNA sequence: TGTGCCAGCAGTCCGCGTAATCAGCCCCAGCATTTT. This translates into CASSPRNQPQHF.

The chain combines TRBV28 with TRBJ2-5; 8 bases match TRBD1. V gave up 6 bases and J gave up 4 bases; unmatched junction bases: 10. The length of the CDR3 is 15 residues. Germline loops: CDR1 MDHEN, CDR2 SYDVKM. CDR3 DNA sequence: TGTGCCAGCAGCGTAGGTGGACAGGGAGGAGAGACCCAGTACTTC. It specifies CASSVGGQGGETQYF.

This chain links TRBV11-2 with TRBJ1-1; D might be TRBD1 (5 bases). The CDR3 contains 14 residues. In germline, CDR1 is SGHAT, CDR2 FQNNGV. V was cut by 3 bases and J by 5 bases, with 13 bases left in between. The CDR3 spells CASSFLQEGTEAFF. The CDR3 DNA reads TGTGCCAGCAGCTTTCTCCAGGAGGGGACTGAAGCTTTCTTT.

For the CDR3, the DNA is TGCAGCTCCTCTTCGGCCTCTAGCACAGATACGCAGTATTTT. Residues: CSSSSASSTDTQYF. This chain joins TRBV29-1 and TRBJ2-3, with no clear D. In germline, CDR1 is SQVTM, CDR2 ANQGSEA. Trimming left V 8 bases short and J 0 bases short, with 15 bases between. This CDR3 is 14 amino acids long.

The V and J genes are TRBV5-1 and TRBJ2-4; D remains ambiguous. The V gene's germline CDR1 is SGHRS and CDR2 YFSETQ. The V end was cut by 0 bases, the J end by 3 bases, with 10 bases between. The CDR3 sequence is 15 residues long. The CDR3 DNA sequence: TGCGCCAGCAGCTTGGCAACCTCCTTCAAAAACATTCAGTACTTC. Translating gives CASSLATSFKNIQYF.

The chain is built from TRBV11-3 and TRBJ2-2; D may be TRBD1 or TRBD2 (5 bases each). Per germline, CDR1 SGHNT and CDR2 YENEEA. Trimming left V 5 bases short and J 0 bases short, with 13 bases between. This CDR3 has 16 residues. The CDR3 spells CASSPPGTANTGELFF. The DNA of the CDR3 is TGTGCCAGCAGCCCCCCCGGGACCGCGAACACCGGGGAGCTGTTTTTT.

The chain recombines TRBV28 with TRBJ2-7; 16 nucleotides align to TRBD2. V lost 4 bases, J lost 3 bases, and 12 bases stayed unmatched. This CDR3 has 19 residues. Germline V gene data show CDR1 as MDHEN and CDR2 as SYDVKM. CDR3 region: CASSSLGLAGGQIYYEQYF. The CDR3 region has the DNA TGTGCCAGCAGTTCTCTGGGACTAGCGGGGGGGCAGATTTACTACGAGCAGTACTTC.

The rearrangement joins TRBV11-3 to TRBJ2-1; 10 positions match TRBD2. The V gene end was trimmed by 0 bases and the J gene end by 10 bases; junction bases not matched to a gene: 12. CDR3 size: 17 residues. CDR1 and CDR2 from the germline V gene are SGHNT and YENEEA. The chain's CDR3 is CASSLEEAGGPYLEQFF. CDR3 nucleotides: TGTGCCAGCAGCTTAGAAGAAGCGGGGGGGCCGTATCTAGAGCAGTTCTTC.

The V call is TRBV5-4, the J call TRBJ2-5; D is perhaps TRBD1 (6 bases). The V end was cut by 4 bases, the J end by 5 bases, with 15 bases between. CDR1 and CDR2 from the germline V gene are SGHNT and YYREEE (reference sequence). CDR3 length: 14 amino acids. The CDR3: CASSQPGQRETQYF. CDR3 in DNA: TGTGCCAGCAGCCAACCAGGACAGCGGGAGACCCAGTACTTC.

The count of this clone is one. The genes are TRBV11-3 and TRBJ1-1, with 8 bases aligning to TRBD1. From germline, CDR1 is SGHNT and CDR2 YENEEA. The length of the CDR3 is 15 residues. V shed 0 bases and J 4 bases; nucleotides not matched to a gene: 4. The CDR3 DNA reads TGTGCCAGCAGCTTAGATCAGGGGGCACTCACTGAAGCTTTCTTT. This sequence encodes CASSLDQGALTEAFF.

The chain recombines TRBV5-5 with TRBJ2-7; 8 bases align to TRBD1. The CDR3 spans 14 residues. Trimming removed 7 bases from V and 5 bases from J; junction bases left unmatched: 11. CDR1 and CDR2 from the germline V gene are SGHKS and YYEKEE (reference sequence). Here the CDR3 reads CASRNPGGRNEQYF. The CDR3 bases are TGTGCCAGCCGGAATCCAGGGGGCCGGAACGAGCAGTACTTC. Using reference TRBV5-5 and TRBJ2-7 for the parts outside the CDR3, the full variable domain is DAGVTQSPTHLIKTRGQQVTLRCSPISGHKSVSWYQQVLGQGPQFIFQYYEKEERGRGNFPDRFSARQFPNYSSELNVNALLLGDSALYLCASRNPGGRNEQYFGPGTRLTVT.

This clone was seen once. V gene TRBV5-6 combines with J gene TRBJ1-5; tentative D call: TRBD1 (5 bases). V was clipped by 0 bases and J by 5 bases, with 12 bases between them. The CDR3 has 15 residues. Germline V gives CDR1 SGHDT, CDR2 YYEEEE. CDR3 bases: TGTGCCAGCAGCTTGGCCAGCGGGGGGTATCAGCCCCAGCATTTT. Its translation: CASSLASGGYQPQHF.

This clone was detected only a few times. This sequence joins TRBV7-6 and TRBJ2-1; TRBD2 is a possible D gene (5 bases). The CDR3 has 13 amino acids. With 3 bases removed from V and 5 bases from J, the gap between germline ends came to 8 bases. Looked up from germline, CDR1 is SGHVS and CDR2 is FNYEAQ. CDR3 loop: CASSFFGNNEQFF. The CDR3 DNA sequence: TGTGCCAGCAGCTTTTTCGGGAACAATGAGCAGTTCTTC. Based on the CDR3 plus reference TRBV7-6 and TRBJ2-1, the full variable domain is GAGVSQSPRYKVTKRGQDVALRCDPISGHVSLYWYRQALGQGPEFLTYFNYEAQQDKSGLPNDRFSAERPEGSISTLTIQRTEQRDSAMYRCASSFFGNNEQFFGPGTRLTVL.

The chain combines TRBV7-2 with TRBJ1-2; D might be TRBD1 (5 bases). V was pared by 1 base and J by 8 bases, with 14 bases between. Germline CDR1 is SGHTA and CDR2 is FQGNSA. The CDR3 covers 14 residues. CDR3 sequence reads: CASSLGQGAGGYTF. The DNA of the CDR3 is TGTGCCAGCAGCTTAGGGCAGGGAGCGGGCGGCTACACCTTC.

The chain employs TRBV5-1 and TRBJ1-4, with TRBD1 matching 7 bases. CDR1 and CDR2 from the germline V gene are SGHRS and YFSETQ. V lost 2 bases to trimming and J lost 2 bases; unmatched junction nucleotides: 3. This CDR3 has 15 residues. The CDR3 bases are TGCGCCAGCAGCTTACAGGGGCTGACTAATGAAAAACTGTTTTTT. Translated: CASSLQGLTNEKLFF.

This clone has only a few counts. The gene calls are TRBV30 and TRBJ1-4; 8 bases are shared with TRBD1. The CDR3 loop spans 15 amino acids. In germline, CDR1 is GTSNPN, CDR2 SVGIG (reference sequence). Unmatched junction bases numbered 10, after V lost 4 bases and J lost 6 bases. In DNA, the CDR3 is TGTGCCTGGAATAAACTAGGACAGGGTCATGAAAAACTGTTTTTT. As protein: CAWNKLGQGHEKLFF.

J is TRBJ2-2 and V is TRBV29-1, with 9 bases aligning to TRBD1. CDR1 is SQVTM, CDR2 ANQGSEA, per germline. The V gene end was trimmed by 5 bases and the J gene end by 6 bases; junction bases not matched to a gene: 7. This CDR3 has 14 amino acids. In DNA form, the CDR3 reads TGCAGCGTTTGGACAGGGGCGTTTTCCGGGGAGCTGTTTTTT. As protein: CSVWTGAFSGELFF.